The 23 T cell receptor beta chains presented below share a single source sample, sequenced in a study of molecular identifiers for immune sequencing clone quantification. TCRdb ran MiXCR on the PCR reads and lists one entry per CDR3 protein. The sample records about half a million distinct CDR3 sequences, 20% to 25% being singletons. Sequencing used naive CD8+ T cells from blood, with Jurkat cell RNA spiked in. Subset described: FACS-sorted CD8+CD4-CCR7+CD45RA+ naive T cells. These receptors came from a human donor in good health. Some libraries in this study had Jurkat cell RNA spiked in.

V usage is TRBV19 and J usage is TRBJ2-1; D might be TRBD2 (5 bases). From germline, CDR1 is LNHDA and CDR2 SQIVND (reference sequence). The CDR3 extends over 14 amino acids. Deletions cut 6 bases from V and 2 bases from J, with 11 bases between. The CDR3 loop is CASSPPGAYNEQFF. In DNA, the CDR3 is TGTGCCAGTAGCCCCCCCGGGGCCTACAATGAGCAGTTCTTC.

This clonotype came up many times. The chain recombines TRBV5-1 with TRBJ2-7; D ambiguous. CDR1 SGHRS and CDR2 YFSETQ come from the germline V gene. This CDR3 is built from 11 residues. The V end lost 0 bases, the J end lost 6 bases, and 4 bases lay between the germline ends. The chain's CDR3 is CASSLVPEQYF. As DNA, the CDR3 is TGCGCCAGCAGCTTGGTACCCGAGCAGTACTTC.

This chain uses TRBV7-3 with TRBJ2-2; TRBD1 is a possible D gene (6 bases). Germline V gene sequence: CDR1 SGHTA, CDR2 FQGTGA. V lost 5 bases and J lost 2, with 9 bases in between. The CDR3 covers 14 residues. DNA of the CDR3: TGTGCCAGCAGCCCGGGACACAACACCGGGGAGCTGTTTTTT. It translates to CASSPGHNTGELFF.

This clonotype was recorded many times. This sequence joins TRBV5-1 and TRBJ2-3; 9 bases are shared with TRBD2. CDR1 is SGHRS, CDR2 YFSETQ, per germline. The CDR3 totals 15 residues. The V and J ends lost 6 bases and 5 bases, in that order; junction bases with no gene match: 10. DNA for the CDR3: TGCGCCAGCACTAGCGGGGACGGTATAGGAGATACGCAGTATTTT. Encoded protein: CASTSGDGIGDTQYF.

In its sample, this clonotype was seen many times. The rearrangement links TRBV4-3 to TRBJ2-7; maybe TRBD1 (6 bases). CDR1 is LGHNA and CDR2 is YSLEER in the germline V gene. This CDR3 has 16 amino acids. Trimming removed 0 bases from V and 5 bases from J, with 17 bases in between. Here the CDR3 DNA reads TGCGCCAGCAGCCAAGATAGGGCACAGGGAACCCACGAGCAGTACTTC. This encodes CASSQDRAQGTHEQYF.

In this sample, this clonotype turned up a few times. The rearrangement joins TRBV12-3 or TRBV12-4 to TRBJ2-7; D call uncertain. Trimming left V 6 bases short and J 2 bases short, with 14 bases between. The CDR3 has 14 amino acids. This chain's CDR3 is CASSPVAPTYEQYF. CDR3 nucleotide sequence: TGTGCCAGCAGCCCGGTGGCTCCGACCTACGAGCAGTACTTC.

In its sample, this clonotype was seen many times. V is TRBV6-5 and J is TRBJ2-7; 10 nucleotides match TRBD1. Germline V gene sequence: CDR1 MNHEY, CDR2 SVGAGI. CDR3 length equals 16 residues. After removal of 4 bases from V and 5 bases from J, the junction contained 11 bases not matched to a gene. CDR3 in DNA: TGTGCCAGCAGTTTCTTACCCGGGACAGGGGAGAACGAGCAGTACTTC. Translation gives CASSFLPGTGENEQYF.

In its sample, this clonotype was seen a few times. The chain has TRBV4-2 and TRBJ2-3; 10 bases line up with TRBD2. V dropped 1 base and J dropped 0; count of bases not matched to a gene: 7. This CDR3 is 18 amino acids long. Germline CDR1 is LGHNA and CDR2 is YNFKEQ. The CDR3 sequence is CASSQATGLALSTDTQYF. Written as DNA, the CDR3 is TGTGCCAGCAGCCAAGCGACGGGACTAGCGCTTAGCACAGATACGCAGTATTTT.

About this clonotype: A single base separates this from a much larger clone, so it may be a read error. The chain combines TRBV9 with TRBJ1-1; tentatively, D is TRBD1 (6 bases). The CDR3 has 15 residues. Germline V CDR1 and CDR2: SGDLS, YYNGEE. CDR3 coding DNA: TGTGCCAGCAGCCCCCGGGGGGGCCAGAACACTGGAGCTTTCTTT. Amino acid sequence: CASSPRGGQNTGAFF.

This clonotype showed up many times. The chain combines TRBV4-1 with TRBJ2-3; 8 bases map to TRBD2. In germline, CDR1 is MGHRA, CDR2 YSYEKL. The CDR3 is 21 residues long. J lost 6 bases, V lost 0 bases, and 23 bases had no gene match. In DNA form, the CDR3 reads TGCGCCAGCAGCCAAGAGCGGAGTTATAGCGGGGAACATTATCTTTCGGATACGCAGTATTTT. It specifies CASSQERSYSGEHYLSDTQYF.

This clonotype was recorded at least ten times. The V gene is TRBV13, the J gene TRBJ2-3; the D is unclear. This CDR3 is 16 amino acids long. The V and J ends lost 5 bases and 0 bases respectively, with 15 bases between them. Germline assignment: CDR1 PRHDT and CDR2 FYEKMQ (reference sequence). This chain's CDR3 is CASSPYLVASTDTQYF. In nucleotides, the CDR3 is TGTGCCAGCAGCCCGTACCTGGTGGCCAGCACAGATACGCAGTATTTT.

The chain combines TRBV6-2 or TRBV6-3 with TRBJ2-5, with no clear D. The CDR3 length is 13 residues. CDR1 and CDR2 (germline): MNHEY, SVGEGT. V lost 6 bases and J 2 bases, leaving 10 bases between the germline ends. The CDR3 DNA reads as TGTGCCAGCAGAGTGACTTTTCAAGAGACCCAGTACTTC. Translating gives CASRVTFQETQYF.

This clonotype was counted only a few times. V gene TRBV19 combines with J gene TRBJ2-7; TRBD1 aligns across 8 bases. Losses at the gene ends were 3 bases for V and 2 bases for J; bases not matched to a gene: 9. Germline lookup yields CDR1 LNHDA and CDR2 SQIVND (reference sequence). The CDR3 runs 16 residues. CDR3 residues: CASSILGSRGPYEQYF. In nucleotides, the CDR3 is TGTGCCAGTAGTATTCTGGGGTCCAGGGGGCCCTACGAGCAGTACTTC.

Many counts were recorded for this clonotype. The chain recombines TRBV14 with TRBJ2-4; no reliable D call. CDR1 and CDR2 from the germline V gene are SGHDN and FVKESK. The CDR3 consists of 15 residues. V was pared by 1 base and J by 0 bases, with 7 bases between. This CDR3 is CASSQGRLAKNIQYF. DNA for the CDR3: TGTGCCAGCAGCCAAGGGAGACTAGCCAAAAACATTCAGTACTTC.

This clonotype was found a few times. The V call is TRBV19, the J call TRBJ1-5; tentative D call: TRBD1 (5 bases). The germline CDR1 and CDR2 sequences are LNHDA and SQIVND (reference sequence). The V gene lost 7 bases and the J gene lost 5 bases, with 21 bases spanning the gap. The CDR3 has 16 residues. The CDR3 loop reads CASKVGTASMDQPQHF. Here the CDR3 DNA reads TGTGCCAGTAAAGTTGGGACGGCTTCCATGGATCAGCCCCAGCATTTT.

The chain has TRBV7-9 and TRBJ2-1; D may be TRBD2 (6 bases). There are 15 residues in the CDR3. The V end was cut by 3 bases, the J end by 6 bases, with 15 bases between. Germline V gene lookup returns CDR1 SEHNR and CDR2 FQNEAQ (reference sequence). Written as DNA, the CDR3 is TGTGCCAGCAGCTTTCCGGGAGCGGTCGGCAATGAGCAGTTCTTC. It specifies CASSFPGAVGNEQFF.

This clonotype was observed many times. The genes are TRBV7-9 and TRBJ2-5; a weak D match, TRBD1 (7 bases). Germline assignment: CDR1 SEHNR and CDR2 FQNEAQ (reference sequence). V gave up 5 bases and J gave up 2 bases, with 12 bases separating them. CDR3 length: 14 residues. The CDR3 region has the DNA TGTGCCAGCAGCGCTCCAGGGGGGCAAGAGACCCAGTACTTC. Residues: CASSAPGGQETQYF.

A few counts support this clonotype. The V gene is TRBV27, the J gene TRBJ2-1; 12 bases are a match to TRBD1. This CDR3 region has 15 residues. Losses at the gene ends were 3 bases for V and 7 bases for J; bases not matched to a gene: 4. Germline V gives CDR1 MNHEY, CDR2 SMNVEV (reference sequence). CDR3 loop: CASSFGTGGRNEQFF. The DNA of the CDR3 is TGTGCCAGCAGTTTTGGGACAGGGGGCCGGAATGAGCAGTTCTTC.

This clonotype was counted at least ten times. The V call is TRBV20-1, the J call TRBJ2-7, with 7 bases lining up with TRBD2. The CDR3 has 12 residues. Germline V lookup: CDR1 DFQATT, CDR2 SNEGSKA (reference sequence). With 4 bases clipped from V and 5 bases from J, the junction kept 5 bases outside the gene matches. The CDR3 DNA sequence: TGCAGTGCTATGCGGGGGACCGACGAGCAGTACTTC. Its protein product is CSAMRGTDEQYF.

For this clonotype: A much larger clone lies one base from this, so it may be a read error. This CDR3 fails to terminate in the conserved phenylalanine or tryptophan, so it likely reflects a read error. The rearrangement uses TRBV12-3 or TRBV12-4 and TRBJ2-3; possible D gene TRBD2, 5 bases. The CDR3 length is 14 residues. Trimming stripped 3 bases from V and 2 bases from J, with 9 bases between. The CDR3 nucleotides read TGTGCCAGCAGTTTCGGGATTTCCACAGATACGCAGTATCTT. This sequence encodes CASSFGISTDTQYL.

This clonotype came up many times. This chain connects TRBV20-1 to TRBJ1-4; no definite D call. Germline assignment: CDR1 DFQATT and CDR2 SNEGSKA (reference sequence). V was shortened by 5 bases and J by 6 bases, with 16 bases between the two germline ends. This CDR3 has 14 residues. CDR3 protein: CSARLETRYEKLFF. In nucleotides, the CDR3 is TGCAGTGCTCGGTTAGAGACACGATATGAAAAACTGTTTTTT.

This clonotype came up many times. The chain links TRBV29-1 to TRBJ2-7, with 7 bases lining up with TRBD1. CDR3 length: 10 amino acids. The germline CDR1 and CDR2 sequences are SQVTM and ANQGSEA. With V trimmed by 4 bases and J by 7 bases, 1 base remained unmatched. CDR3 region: CSVVTGEQYF. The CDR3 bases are TGCAGCGTTGTGACAGGGGAGCAGTACTTC.

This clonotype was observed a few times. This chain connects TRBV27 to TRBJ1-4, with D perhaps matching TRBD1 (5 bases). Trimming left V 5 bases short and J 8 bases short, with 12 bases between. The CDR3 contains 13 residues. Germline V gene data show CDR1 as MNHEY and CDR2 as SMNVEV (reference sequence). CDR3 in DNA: TGTGCCAGCAGTCCCGGGACGTACGAAAAACTGTTTTTT. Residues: CASSPGTYEKLFF.